This entry lists 10 T cell receptor beta chains sequenced from one sample in a study of PD-1 blockade in classical Hodgkin lymphoma. No patient escaped relapse after autologous stem cell transplantation, and brentuximab vedotin exposure varied. Libraries were prepared by immunoSEQ multiplex PCR; TCRdb keeps only in-frame clonotypes and omits some of them. The sample records 20,000 to 25,000 clones, roughly 72% being singletons. Here the sequenced sample was peripheral blood mononuclear cells (PBMCs), taken at baseline. The receptors shown here come from a human donor with classical Hodgkin lymphoma.

Details on this clone: Other DNA sequences in the same sample also yield this CDR3. This chain connects TRBV11-2 to TRBJ1-2; D gene unclear. Germline values: CDR1 SGHAT, CDR2 FQNNGV. The CDR3 contains 14 residues. The germline V and J ends were trimmed by 1 base and 4 bases, with 10 bases remaining between them. The CDR3 DNA reads TGTGCCAGCAGCTTAGGCCGCCGGAGCTATGGCTACACCTTC. Its protein is CASSLGRRSYGYTF.

The V gene is TRBV7-9, the J gene TRBJ2-3; 7 positions match TRBD1. CDR1 and CDR2 from the germline V gene are SEHNR and FQNEAQ (reference sequence). V was pared by 5 bases and J by 3 bases, with 11 bases of the junction left unmatched. CDR3 length equals 16 residues. This CDR3 reads CASSLGQTAATDTQYF. The CDR3 DNA reads TGTGCCAGCAGCCTGGGACAGACGGCAGCGACAGATACGCAGTATTTT.

The genes are TRBV2 and TRBJ1-5, with D maybe TRBD1 (5 bases). The CDR3 is made up of 13 amino acids. CDR1 SNHLY and CDR2 FYNNEI come from the germline V gene. V was cut by 7 bases and J by 0 bases, with 7 bases left in between. The CDR3 sequence: CASTGDSNQPQHF. CDR3 DNA sequence: TGTGCCAGCACGGGGGATAGCAATCAGCCCCAGCATTTT.

The chain joins TRBV12-5 to TRBJ2-1; D not resolved. Per the germline V gene, CDR1 is LGHNT and CDR2 is FRNRAP. The CDR3 is 16 amino acids. V lost 7 bases to trimming and J lost 0 bases, with 16 bases between them. The CDR3 nucleotides are TGTGCTAGTGCCCCATCCCAGATAAACTCCTACAATGAGCAGTTCTTC. This translates into CASAPSQINSYNEQFF. Supplemented by reference TRBV12-5 and TRBJ2-1, the full variable domain reads DARVTQTPRHKVTEMGQEVTMRCQPILGHNTVFWYRQTMMQGLELLAYFRNRAPLDDSGMPKDRFSAEMPDATLATLKIQPSEPRDSAVYFCASAPSQINSYNEQFFGPGTRLTVL.

The chain recombines TRBV6-5 with TRBJ1-1; the D gene is possibly TRBD1 (6 bases). The CDR3 spans 15 residues. The V end was cut by 6 bases, the J end by 4 bases, with 18 bases between. CDR1 is MNHEY and CDR2 is SVGAGI in the germline V gene. The CDR3 region is CASSPSNGGVTEAFF. The CDR3 region has the DNA TGTGCCAGCAGCCCCTCTAATGGGGGCGTCACTGAAGCTTTCTTT.

The chain couples TRBV7-8 to TRBJ1-1, with D possibly matching TRBD1 (6 bases). The CDR3 totals 14 residues. Germline loops: CDR1 SGHVS, CDR2 FQNEAQ. Trimming left V 6 bases short and J 4 bases short, with 15 bases between. The CDR3 bases are TGTGCCAGCAGACGTACTAAAGGGGGCACTGAAGCTTTCTTT. Protein sequence: CASRRTKGGTEAFF.

This chain joins TRBV4-3 and TRBJ2-7; 7 bases line up with TRBD2. This CDR3 has 14 residues. In germline, CDR1 is LGHNA, CDR2 YSLEER. Trimming took 0 bases from V and 3 from J; bases not matched to a gene: 2. This CDR3 is CASSQDRGSYEQYF. DNA for the CDR3: TGCGCCAGCAGCCAAGATCGCGGGAGCTACGAGCAGTACTTC.

This clone was counted a few times. V gene TRBV25-1 combines with J gene TRBJ2-7; TRBD1 matches at 7 bases. With V trimmed by 3 bases and J by 6 bases, 2 bases remained unmatched. There are 12 residues in the CDR3. CDR1 and CDR2 from the germline V gene are MGHDK and SYGVNS. CDR3 nucleotide sequence: TGTGCCAGCAGTGAGACAGGGATCGAGCAGTACTTC. It encodes CASSETGIEQYF.

The V and J genes are TRBV25-1 and TRBJ2-7; TRBD2 matches 9 bases. Germline CDR1 reads MGHDK; CDR2 reads SYGVNS. V lost 3 bases and J lost 7; bases outside the gene matches: 10. CDR3 length: 15 amino acids. Here the CDR3 DNA reads TGTGCCAGCAGTGAGCCTAGCGGGATTTCTGGGGAGCAGTACTTC. Translated, it gives CASSEPSGISGEQYF.

The V gene is TRBV28, the J gene TRBJ2-7, with D unresolved. The CDR3 covers 12 residues. Per germline, CDR1 MDHEN and CDR2 SYDVKM. Trimming took off 2 bases at V and 1 base at J, with 3 bases between the two ends. The CDR3 spells CASSLGSYEQYF. In DNA, the CDR3 is TGTGCCAGCAGTTTAGGTTCCTACGAGCAGTACTTC.